Reported below is one TCR beta chain. Antigen specificity is unknown. The data derive from a study of cytomegalovirus exposure and HLA in healthy donors. The study ran its PCR with 60 Vbeta and 13 Jbeta primers. Data came from immunoSEQ multiplex PCR; TCRdb stores just in-frame clones and leaves some out. The table shows roughly 130,000 clones, with over 70% occurring only once. The study's findings and limits: According to a later analysis, donors in an Asian-associated ancestry cluster reportedly had fewer N-insertions than the roughly 670-donor mean.

The sample taken for sequencing was PBMCs. The origin of this receptor is a woman in her thirties or forties in good health and CMV-seronegative.

CDR3: CASSFRSNEQFF. Written as DNA, the CDR3 is TGTGCCAGCAGTTTCCGTTCCAATGAGCAGTTCTTC. This chain joins TRBV28 and TRBJ2-1; D ambiguous. Deletions cut 3 bases from V and 6 bases from J, with 6 bases between. The V gene's germline CDR1 is MDHEN and CDR2 SYDVKM. This CDR3 has 12 amino acids.